The 17 T cell receptor beta chains below were found in one sample sequenced in a study of OX40 agonist ivuxolimab in advanced cancers. The library was obtained by the immunoSEQ multiplex PCR assay. Here the immuneACCESS table is served through TCRdb, limited to in-frame sequences with V and J called. Missing clones are a known gap in these copies; in checked studies unresolved V genes cover under half, and the rest lacks a known reason. The sample includes under 40,000 clones, with 60% to 85% observed a single time. The ten largest account for around 13% of the sample. The input for sequencing was CD4+ or CD8+ T cells sorted from blood, taken in a trial of the OX40 agonist ivuxolimab. These TCRs come from an adult with an advanced solid tumor such as melanoma, head and neck, liver or kidney cancer.

In this sample, this clone turned up once. The rearrangement uses TRBV7-9 and TRBJ2-5; D gene unclear. The CDR3 has 14 residues. V lost 0 bases to trimming and J lost 2 bases, with 7 bases between them. Germline CDR1 reads SEHNR; CDR2 reads FQNEAQ (reference sequence). Here the CDR3 DNA reads TGTGCCAGCAGCTTAGCAACGTCACAAGAGACCCAGTACTTC. It codes for CASSLATSQETQYF.

The gene calls are TRBV15 and TRBJ2-7; D not resolved. CDR3 size: 13 residues. Trimming left V 0 bases short and J 7 bases short, with 10 bases between. Germline loops: CDR1 LNHNV, CDR2 YYDKDF (reference sequence). As DNA, the CDR3 is TGTGCCACCAGCAGAGATCTTTTAGGAGAGCAGTACTTC. Translated: CATSRDLLGEQYF.

The chain uses TRBV28 and TRBJ2-7; D perhaps matches TRBD1 (5 bases). V gave up 5 bases and J gave up 8 bases, with 13 bases separating them. Germline CDR1 is MDHEN and CDR2 is SYDVKM. CDR3 size: 12 residues. This CDR3 is CASSQGIRQQYF. CDR3 sequence (DNA): TGTGCCAGCAGTCAGGGAATTAGGCAGCAGTACTTC.

In its sample, this clone was seen once. J is TRBJ1-3 and V is TRBV30, with D possibly matching TRBD1 (5 bases). CDR1 is GTSNPN and CDR2 is SVGIG in the germline V gene (reference sequence). CDR3 length: 14 amino acids. The V gene lost 4 bases and the J gene lost 0 bases, with 10 bases spanning the gap. As DNA, the CDR3 is TGTGCCTGGAACCCAGGGAACTCTGGAAACACCATATATTTT. It translates to CAWNPGNSGNTIYF.

The chain recombines TRBV27 with TRBJ2-7; D ambiguous. The CDR3 runs 13 residues. The ends were cut back, 4 bases at V and 2 bases at J, with 9 bases in the middle. CDR1 is MNHEY, CDR2 SMNVEV, per germline (reference sequence). The CDR3 loop is CASSSSPPYEQYF. CDR3 sequence (DNA): TGTGCCAGCAGTTCGTCCCCTCCCTACGAGCAGTACTTC.

The chain couples TRBV4-3 to TRBJ2-1; 9 nucleotides match TRBD2. V gave up 0 bases and J gave up 4 bases; unmatched junction bases: 1. The length of the CDR3 is 15 residues. The germline V gene has CDR1 LGHNA and CDR2 YSLEER. The CDR3 nucleotides read TGCGCCAGCAGCCAAGAGGGACTAGCTTACAATGAGCAGTTCTTC. Residues: CASSQEGLAYNEQFF.

The chain employs TRBV5-1 and TRBJ1-1; D gene uncertain. CDR1 is SGHRS, CDR2 YFSETQ, per germline. The CDR3 is 15 residues long. The V end was cut by 0 bases, the J end by 0 bases, with 9 bases between. The CDR3: CASSLAPGMNTEAFF. CDR3 bases: TGCGCCAGCAGCTTGGCCCCGGGGATGAACACTGAAGCTTTCTTT.

The chain has TRBV6-1 and TRBJ1-1; tentative D call: TRBD1 (6 bases). CDR3 size: 14 residues. The V gene's germline CDR1 is MNHNS and CDR2 SASEGT. The V and J ends lost 2 bases and 4 bases respectively, with 11 bases between them. CDR3 amino acids: CASSEPNRATEAFF. The CDR3 DNA follows: TGTGCCAGCAGTGAACCCAACAGGGCCACTGAAGCTTTCTTT.

This chain connects TRBV6-6 to TRBJ2-7; D call uncertain. Germline CDR1 and CDR2: MNHNY and SVGAGI (reference sequence). This CDR3 comprises 13 residues. Trimming shortened V by 9 bases and J by 2 bases, and 14 bases separated the two germline ends. The CDR3 sequence: CASLESPPYEQYF. The CDR3 DNA is TGTGCCAGTCTGGAGTCTCCCCCCTACGAGCAGTACTTC.

This chain connects TRBV7-9 to TRBJ2-7; 7 bases agree with TRBD1. This CDR3 is built from 16 residues. Losses at the gene ends were 4 bases for V and 1 base for J; bases not matched to a gene: 10. Germline lookup yields CDR1 SEHNR and CDR2 FQNEAQ (reference sequence). The CDR3 DNA reads TGTGCCAGCAGCTACGGTGTGGGGACAGAGTCCTACGAGCAGTACTTC. Protein sequence: CASSYGVGTESYEQYF.

The chain recombines TRBV10-2 with TRBJ1-4, with 8 bases fitting TRBD1. The CDR3 extends over 14 amino acids. Germline CDR1 WSHSY, CDR2 SAAADI. With V trimmed by 7 bases and J by 6 bases, 7 bases remained unmatched. The CDR3 region is CASNDRGGDEKLFF. Written as DNA, the CDR3 is TGCGCCAGCAATGACAGGGGCGGCGATGAAAAACTGTTTTTT.

By proportion, this clone is medium-sized (0.01 to 0.1%). J is TRBJ1-4 and V is TRBV4-2; D is possibly TRBD1 (5 bases). The V gene's germline CDR1 is LGHNA and CDR2 YNFKEQ. Trimming pared 4 bases from V and 0 bases from J, leaving 12 bases between. The CDR3 runs 16 residues. The CDR3 region has the DNA TGTGCCAGCAGCCGCAGGGCCACAACAACTAATGAAAAACTGTTTTTT. Translation: CASSRRATTTNEKLFF.

By its share, this clone is medium-sized. The gene calls are TRBV20-1 and TRBJ1-1, with D perhaps matching TRBD1 (5 bases). Germline V gene lookup returns CDR1 DFQATT and CDR2 SNEGSKA (reference sequence). The CDR3 covers 11 residues. This CDR3 is CRPGDGTEAFF. In DNA form, the CDR3 reads TGCAGGCCCGGGGACGGCACTGAAGCTTTCTTT.

The V and J genes are TRBV25-1 and TRBJ2-7, with D perhaps being TRBD1 or TRBD2 (6 bases each). Germline V gene data show CDR1 as MGHDK and CDR2 as SYGVNS. Deletions cut 4 bases from V and 4 bases from J, with 23 bases between. The CDR3 extends over 17 amino acids. The CDR3 sequence: CASSGSGYSGEEYEQYF. DNA for the CDR3: TGTGCCAGCAGTGGGTCGGGATACTCAGGGGAGGAGTACGAGCAGTACTTC.

CDR3 bases: TGTGCCAGCAGTTACCTCAAGGGGGCTGAAGCTTTCTTT. Amino acid sequence: CASSYLKGAEAFF. V usage is TRBV6-6 and J usage is TRBJ1-1; tentative D call: TRBD1 (6 bases). This CDR3 region has 13 residues. Germline CDR1 MNHNY, CDR2 SVGAGI (reference sequence). Trimming took 2 bases from V and 6 from J, leaving 10 bases between them.

The chain employs TRBV27 and TRBJ2-3; D possibly corresponds to TRBD1 (5 bases). V gave up 6 bases and J gave up 0 bases, with 13 bases separating them. Germline-derived CDR1 and CDR2 are MNHEY and SMNVEV (reference sequence). The CDR3 runs to 15 residues. CDR3 bases: TGTGCCAGCAGCACTATGGGGCTTAGCACAGATACGCAGTATTTT. Amino acid sequence: CASSTMGLSTDTQYF.

This clone was recorded only once. The chain combines TRBV15 with TRBJ2-1, with unresolved D. CDR1 and CDR2 (germline): LNHNV, YYDKDF (reference sequence). Deletions cut 8 bases from V and 4 bases from J, with 15 bases between. This CDR3 is built from 14 residues. The CDR3 nucleotides are TGTGCCACCGATCGGGTCGTGGGATACAATGAGCAGTTCTTC. It specifies CATDRVVGYNEQFF.